The subject of this entry is one T cell receptor (beta chain). Its antigen is currently unknown. Sorting based on CD45RO/CCR7/CD25/CD127/CD95/CD27 separated CD4+ naive, central memory, regulatory and stem cell-like memory cells. Every isolated RNA sample was fully reverse transcribed, so sequencing captured expressed TCRB transcripts. The method was immunoSEQ multiplex PCR; TCRdb's version includes in-frame clones alone and lacks a portion of them. The repertoire consists of roughly 300,000 clones, with around an eighth occurring once and the leading ten covering around 0.016%. This specimen comes from a study of beta chain features in type 1 diabetes. About the study: Sorted cells from all samples, numbering almost 110 million, were examined. Regarding the study as a whole: Researchers caution that PCR might favor shorter templates, equally among patients and controls. Naive, central memory and Treg TCRB repertoires appeared more alike in patients than in healthy donors. Type 1 diabetes patients had moderately but significantly shorter TCRB CDR3s in all four CD4+ subsets.

This TCR was recovered from a young man with type 1 diabetes. Material: naive CD4+ T cells from blood.

CDR3 sequence (DNA): TGCGCCAGCAGCCAATTCGCGGTGCCACTCAATGAGCAGTTCTTC. This gives the protein CASSQFAVPLNEQFF. This chain links TRBV4-1 with TRBJ2-1; D not resolved. Trimming shortened V by 2 bases and J by 6 bases, and 14 bases separated the two germline ends. CDR3 length: 15 amino acids. Germline CDR1 and CDR2: MGHRA and YSYEKL.